A selection of T cell receptor beta chains follows, all from one sample in a study of blood T cell repertoires in COVID-19. The data were produced by immunoSEQ multiplex PCR, yet TCRdb's version contains in-frame clones alone and is incomplete. This table holds roughly 100,000 clones, approximately 81% found once. Material for sequencing was peripheral blood. The receptors originated from an older man with acute or convalescent COVID-19. The CDR3 runs from the conserved cysteine through the conserved F or W. Each record gives: clone size, CDR3 length, D gene, V gene, J gene, CDR3 protein, CDR3 DNA. D genes are given only for firm matches. Not all rows give a size; the values are once, few, many and, for expanded clones, a class.

>few|15|-|TRBV6-6|TRBJ1-1
CASRPPVRVNTEAFF
TGTGCCAGCAGGCCCCCGGTGCGAGTTAACACTGAAGCTTTCTTT
>-|16|-|TRBV27|TRBJ2-1
CASSLSAGLPGNEQFF
TGTGCCAGCAGTTTATCGGCGGGGCTCCCAGGAAATGAGCAGTTCTTC
>-|15|TRBD1|TRBV18|TRBJ1-6
CASSHFDRGNSPLHF
TGTGCCAGCTCCCATTTCGACAGGGGGAATTCACCCCTCCACTTT
>few|15|-|TRBV4-3|TRBJ2-5
CASSQDGGNQETQYF
TGCGCCAGCAGCCAAGATGGGGGGAACCAAGAGACCCAGTACTTC
>-|16|-|TRBV2|TRBJ1-5
CASSGPPGRKNQPQHF
TGTGCCAGCAGTGGCCCACCGGGGAGGAAGAATCAGCCCCAGCATTTT
>-|13|-|TRBV18|TRBJ1-5
CASSQGRNQPQHF
TGTGCCAGCTCTCAGGGGCGAAATCAGCCCCAGCATTTT
>-|14|-|TRBV2|TRBJ2-1
CASWSGDVYNEQFF
TGTGCCAGCTGGTCAGGGGATGTCTACAATGAGCAGTTCTTC
>-|13|-|TRBV29-1|TRBJ2-1
CSVVGRTYNEQFF
TGCAGCGTTGTTGGCAGAACCTACAATGAGCAGTTCTTC
>-|17|TRBD1|TRBV9|TRBJ2-7
CASSVATGQGADYEQYF
TGTGCCAGCAGCGTAGCTACGGGACAGGGGGCCGACTACGAGCAGTACTTC
>-|14|-|TRBV5-6|TRBJ1-2
CASSPGLTNDGYTF
TGTGCCAGCAGCCCTGGTCTGACTAATGATGGCTACACCTTC
>-|13|-|TRBV5-6|TRBJ2-7
CASSLDRTGEQYF
TGTGCCAGCAGCTTGGACAGGACCGGCGAGCAGTACTTC
>-|15|TRBD2|TRBV28|TRBJ2-5
CASSKGGGRAETQYF
TGTGCCAGCAGCAAGGGCGGGGGGCGAGCGGAGACCCAGTACTTC
>-|14|TRBD1|TRBV30|TRBJ2-5
CAWSPDRVGETQYF
TGTGCCTGGAGCCCGGACAGGGTGGGAGAGACCCAGTACTTC
>-|16|-|TRBV6-6|TRBJ2-2
CASSPWSAGRPGELFF
TGTGCCAGCAGTCCCTGGTCGGCGGGCCGGCCCGGGGAGCTGTTTTTT
>once|14|-|TRBV2|TRBJ1-3
CASSSGTSGNTIYF
TGTGCCAGCAGTTCCGGGACTTCTGGAAACACCATATATTTT
>-|11|-|TRBV12-3/TRBV12-4|TRBJ2-7
CASSSGYEQYF
TGTGCCAGCAGTTCGGGCTACGAGCAGTACTTC
>-|15|TRBD1|TRBV25-1|TRBJ1-2
CASSDFGTGDYGYTF
TGTGCCAGCAGTGACTTCGGGACAGGGGACTATGGCTACACCTTC
>-|15|-|TRBV24-1|TRBJ1-4
CATSDLTGMDEKLFF
TGTGCCACCAGTGATTTGACAGGGATGGATGAAAAACTGTTTTTT
>-|13|TRBD1|TRBV4-2|TRBJ1-5
CASSQERDRAQHF
TGTGCCAGCAGCCAAGAACGGGACAGGGCGCAGCATTTT
>-|16|TRBD1|TRBV30|TRBJ2-5
CAWSEGTGGREETQYF
TGTGCCTGGAGTGAAGGGACAGGGGGGAGGGAAGAGACCCAGTACTTC
>-|17|TRBD2|TRBV3-1/TRBV3-2|TRBJ2-1
CASSPRTGTRFLYEQFF
TGTGCCAGCAGCCCCCGTACTGGGACTAGGTTTCTCTATGAGCAGTTCTTC
>-|15|-|TRBV2|TRBJ2-7
CASKKTGVHGNEQYF
TGTGCCAGCAAGAAGACGGGGGTTCATGGCAACGAGCAGTACTTC
>-|12|-|TRBV5-5|TRBJ2-7
CASSLPSGEQYF
TGTGCCAGCAGCCTCCCGTCCGGCGAGCAGTACTTC
>-|14|TRBD1|TRBV5-4|TRBJ2-2
CASSSQGGGGELFF
TGTGCCAGCAGCTCCCAAGGGGGCGGCGGGGAGCTGTTTTTT
>-|15|TRBD1|TRBV5-4|TRBJ2-2
CASSLPRGQGGELFF
TGTGCCAGCAGCTTACCCAGGGGGCAAGGCGGGGAGCTGTTTTTT
>few|12|-|TRBV9|TRBJ1-2
CASSPRGYGYTF
TGTGCCAGCAGCCCCCGAGGCTATGGCTACACCTTC
>-|17|-|TRBV21-1|TRBJ1-2
CASSKGQTGVCNYGYTF
TGTGCCAGCAGCAAAGGACAGACAGGGGTGTGTAACTATGGCTACACCTTC
>few|14|-|TRBV11-1|TRBJ1-1
CASRVGLQGQEAFF
TGTGCCAGCAGGGTAGGCCTGCAGGGTCAAGAAGCTTTCTTT
>-|13|-|TRBV12-3/TRBV12-4|TRBJ1-5
CASSLTENQPQHF
TGTGCCAGCAGCTTAACTGAGAATCAGCCCCAGCATTTT
>-|14|TRBD1|TRBV5-1|TRBJ1-5
CASSSGQENAPQHF
TGCGCCAGCAGCTCGGGACAGGAGAACGCGCCCCAGCATTTT
>-|16|-|TRBV6-5|TRBJ1-1
CASSYSSLTGWSSAFF
TGTGCCAGCAGTTACTCTTCGCTGACAGGATGGTCGTCGGCTTTCTTT
>few|16|TRBD1|TRBV5-1|TRBJ2-3
CASSLYPDRVGDTQYF
TGCGCCAGCAGCTTATACCCAGACAGGGTTGGAGATACGCAGTATTTT
>-|18|TRBD1|TRBV4-3|TRBJ1-1
CASSQEVRTGNRNTEAFF
TGCGCCAGCAGCCAAGAGGTGAGGACAGGGAATCGGAACACTGAAGCTTTCTTT
>-|17|TRBD1|TRBV5-5|TRBJ2-2
CASSLGLGQGGFGELFF
TGTGCCAGCAGCTTGGGACTAGGACAGGGGGGCTTCGGGGAGCTGTTTTTT
>-|15|-|TRBV5-8|TRBJ2-6
CASSFYSSGANVLTF
TGTGCCAGCAGCTTTTACAGCTCTGGGGCCAACGTCCTGACTTTC
>few|14|-|TRBV29-1|TRBJ2-3
CSVGLGLSTDTQYF
TGCAGCGTTGGCCTGGGACTTAGCACAGATACGCAGTATTTT
>-|16|-|TRBV19|TRBJ1-1
CASSQDITQMNTEAFF
TGTGCCAGTAGCCAGGACATCACTCAGATGAACACTGAAGCTTTCTTT
>-|15|TRBD2|TRBV19|TRBJ2-3
CASSRLAGVGDTQYF
TGTGCCAGTAGTAGGCTAGCGGGAGTGGGAGATACGCAGTATTTT
>-|15|TRBD1|TRBV6-5|TRBJ2-6
CATRTGDTGANVLTF
TGTGCCACTCGGACAGGGGATACTGGGGCCAACGTCCTGACTTTC